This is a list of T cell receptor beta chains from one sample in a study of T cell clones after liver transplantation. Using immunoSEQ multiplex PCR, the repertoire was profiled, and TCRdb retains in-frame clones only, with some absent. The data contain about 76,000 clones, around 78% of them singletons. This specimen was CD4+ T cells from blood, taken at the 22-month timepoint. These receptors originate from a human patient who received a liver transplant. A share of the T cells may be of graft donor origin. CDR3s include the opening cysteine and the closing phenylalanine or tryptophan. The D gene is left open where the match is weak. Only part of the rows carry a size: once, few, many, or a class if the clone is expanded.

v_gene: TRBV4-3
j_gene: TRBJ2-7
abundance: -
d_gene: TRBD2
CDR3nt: TGCGCCAGCAGCCAAGAGGATAGCGGGTCCTACGAGCAGTACTTC
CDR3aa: CASSQEDSGSYEQYF

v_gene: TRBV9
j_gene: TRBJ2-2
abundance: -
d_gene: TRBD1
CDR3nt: TGTGCCAGCAGGGGGACGGGGACAGCTTCTACCGGGGAGCTGTTTTTT
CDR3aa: CASRGTGTASTGELFF

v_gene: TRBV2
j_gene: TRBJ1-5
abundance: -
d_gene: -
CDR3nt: TGTGCCAGCAGTGCCGGGACAAGTAGCAATCAGCCCCAGCATTTT
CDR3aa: CASSAGTSSNQPQHF

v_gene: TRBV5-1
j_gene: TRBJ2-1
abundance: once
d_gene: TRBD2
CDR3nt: TGCGCCAGCAGCTTGCCGACTAGCGGGGGGCCTCTAGGTGAGCAGTTCTTC
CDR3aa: CASSLPTSGGPLGEQFF

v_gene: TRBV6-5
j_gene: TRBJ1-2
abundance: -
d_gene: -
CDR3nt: TGTGCCAGCAGGGCGGACACGCCTCCCTATGGCTACACCTTC
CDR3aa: CASRADTPPYGYTF

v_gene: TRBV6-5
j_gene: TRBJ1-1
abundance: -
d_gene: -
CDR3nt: TGTGCCAGCAGCGACCGAGTGACTGAAGCTTTCTTT
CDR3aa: CASSDRVTEAFF

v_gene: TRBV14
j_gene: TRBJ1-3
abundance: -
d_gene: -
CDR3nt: TGTGCCAGCAGCCCCCCGGGCCTCGGGATTCAAAACACCATATATTTT
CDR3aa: CASSPPGLGIQNTIYF

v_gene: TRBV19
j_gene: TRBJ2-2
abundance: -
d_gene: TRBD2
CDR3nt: TGTGCCAGTAGTAGCGGGGGGCCGGTCGGGGAGCTGTTTTTT
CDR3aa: CASSSGGPVGELFF

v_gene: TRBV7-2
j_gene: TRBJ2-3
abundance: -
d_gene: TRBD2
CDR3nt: TGTGCCAGCAGCTTAGGGGGGAGGGCCTTAGATACGCAGTATTTT
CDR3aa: CASSLGGRALDTQYF

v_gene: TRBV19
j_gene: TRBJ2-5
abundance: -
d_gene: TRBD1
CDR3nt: TGTGCCAGTAGTGCCGGGACAGGGCACGCCTTTTATCAAGAGACCCAGTACTTC
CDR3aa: CASSAGTGHAFYQETQYF

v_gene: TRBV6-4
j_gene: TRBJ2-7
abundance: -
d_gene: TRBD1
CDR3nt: TGTGCCACCCGTCAGGGGGCGGCCGGTGAGCAGTACTTC
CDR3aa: CATRQGAAGEQYF

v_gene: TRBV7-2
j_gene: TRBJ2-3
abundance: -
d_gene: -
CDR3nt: TGTGCCAGCACCTTGAGTGGCAGGGGAAGCACAGATACGCAGTATTTT
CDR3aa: CASTLSGRGSTDTQYF

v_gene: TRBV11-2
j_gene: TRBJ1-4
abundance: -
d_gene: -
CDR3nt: TGTGCCAGCAGCAAGGGGCACACGGCAACTAATGAAAAACTGTTTTTT
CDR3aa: CASSKGHTATNEKLFF

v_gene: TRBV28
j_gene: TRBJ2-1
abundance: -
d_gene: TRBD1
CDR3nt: TGTGCCAGCAGACACTCGTGGGGACAGGGGACCTACAATGAGCAGTTCTTC
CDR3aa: CASRHSWGQGTYNEQFF

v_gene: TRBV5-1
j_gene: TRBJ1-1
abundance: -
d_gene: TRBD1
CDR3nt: TGCGCCAGCAGCGATAGGACAGGGGCTAACACTGAAGCTTTCTTT
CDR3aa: CASSDRTGANTEAFF

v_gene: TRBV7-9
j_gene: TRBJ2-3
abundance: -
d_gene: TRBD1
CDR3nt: TGTGCCAGCAGCGAACGAGGACAGGGGCGCACAGATACGCAGTATTTT
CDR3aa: CASSERGQGRTDTQYF

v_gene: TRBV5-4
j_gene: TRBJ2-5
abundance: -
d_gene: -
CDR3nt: TGTGCCAGCAGCTTGACAGTCCGGGAGACCCAGTACTTC
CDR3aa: CASSLTVRETQYF

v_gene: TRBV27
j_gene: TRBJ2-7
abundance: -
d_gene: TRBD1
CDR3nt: TGTGCCAGCAGTTCCCGAAGGGGGCGCTTCCACGAGCAGTACTTC
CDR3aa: CASSSRRGRFHEQYF

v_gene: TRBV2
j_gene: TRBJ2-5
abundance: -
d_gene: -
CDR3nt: TGTGCCAGCAGTGTGGGGAGTGGGACCCAGTACTTC
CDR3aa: CASSVGSGTQYF

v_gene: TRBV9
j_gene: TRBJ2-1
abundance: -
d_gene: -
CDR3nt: TGTGCCAGCAGCGTAGCCAACAATGAGCAGTTCTTC
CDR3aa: CASSVANNEQFF

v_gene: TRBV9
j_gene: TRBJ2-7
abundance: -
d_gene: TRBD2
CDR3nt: TGTGCCAGCAGCCCCCAGGGCCGGGGGGTTATCGAGCAGTACTTC
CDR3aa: CASSPQGRGVIEQYF

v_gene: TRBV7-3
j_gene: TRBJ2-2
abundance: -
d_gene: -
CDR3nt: TGTGCCAGCAGCCCCCTCCGGACGAACACCGGGGAGCTGTTTTTT
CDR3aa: CASSPLRTNTGELFF

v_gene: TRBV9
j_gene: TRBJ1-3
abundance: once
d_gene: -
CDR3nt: TGTGCCAGCAGCGTAGGGGCGGGGCGGAGGCTCTCTGGAAACACCATATATTTT
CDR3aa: CASSVGAGRRLSGNTIYF

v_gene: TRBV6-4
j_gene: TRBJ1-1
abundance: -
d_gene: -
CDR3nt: TGTGCCAGCAGCTACACAGTGAACACTGAAGCTTTCTTT
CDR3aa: CASSYTVNTEAFF

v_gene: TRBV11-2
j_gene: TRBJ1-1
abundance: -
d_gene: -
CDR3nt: TGTGCCAGCAGCTTAGATCTTGAGGGGTCCCCGTGGACTGAAGCTTTCTTT
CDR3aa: CASSLDLEGSPWTEAFF

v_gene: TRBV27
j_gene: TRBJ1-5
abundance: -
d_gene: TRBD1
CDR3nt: TGTGCCAGCAGTCCCGCGGGACAGGTGGGGAATCAGCCCCAGCATTTT
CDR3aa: CASSPAGQVGNQPQHF

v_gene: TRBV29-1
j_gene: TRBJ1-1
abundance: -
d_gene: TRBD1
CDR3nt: TGCAGCGTTGCTTTCAGCCTCTGGGAACAGGGACAGGGGGCAGAGGTGAACACTGAAGCTTTCTTT
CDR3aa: CSVAFSLWEQGQGAEVNTEAFF

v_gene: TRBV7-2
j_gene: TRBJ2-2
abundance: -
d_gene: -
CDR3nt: TGTGCCAGCACCCTCATGGGGGCCGGCGGGGAGCTGTTTTTT
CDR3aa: CASTLMGAGGELFF

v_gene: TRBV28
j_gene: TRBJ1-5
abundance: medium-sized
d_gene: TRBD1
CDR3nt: TGTGCCAGCAGGACAGGGCTCTTTCAGCCCCAGCATTTT
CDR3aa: CASRTGLFQPQHF

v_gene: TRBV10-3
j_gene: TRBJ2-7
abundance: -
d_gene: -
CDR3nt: TGTGCCATCAGTGATCCCGGGACGGATTCCTACGAGCAGTACTTC
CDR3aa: CAISDPGTDSYEQYF

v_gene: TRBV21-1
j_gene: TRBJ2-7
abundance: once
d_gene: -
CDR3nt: TGTGCCAGCAGCAGCCGGGGCCCCTACGAGCAGTACTTC
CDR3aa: CASSSRGPYEQYF

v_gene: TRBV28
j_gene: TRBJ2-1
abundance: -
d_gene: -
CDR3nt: TGTGCCAGCAGTTCCCCCTGGGCAGGGTTCCGTGAGCAGTTCTTC
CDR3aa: CASSSPWAGFREQFF

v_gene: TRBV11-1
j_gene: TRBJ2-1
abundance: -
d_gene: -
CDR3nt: TGTGCCAGCAGCCCGGGACGCGACAATGAGCAGTTCTTC
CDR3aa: CASSPGRDNEQFF

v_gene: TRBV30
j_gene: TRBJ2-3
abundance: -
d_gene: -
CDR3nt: TGTGCCTGGAGTGTAGGCGGCGGCACAGATACGCAGTATTTT
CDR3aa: CAWSVGGGTDTQYF

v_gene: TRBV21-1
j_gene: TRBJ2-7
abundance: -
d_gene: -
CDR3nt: TGTGCCAGAAGAGGGGGGCCGGAAGGCAGTTCCTACGAGCAGTACTTC
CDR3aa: CARRGGPEGSSYEQYF

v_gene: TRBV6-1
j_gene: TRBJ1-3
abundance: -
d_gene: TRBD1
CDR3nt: TGTGCCAGCAGTGACCGGGACAGGGGATATGGAAACACCATATATTTT
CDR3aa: CASSDRDRGYGNTIYF

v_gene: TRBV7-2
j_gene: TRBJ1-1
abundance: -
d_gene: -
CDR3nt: TGTGCCAGCAGCAGATTCAACATGAACACTGAAGCTTTCTTT
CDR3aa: CASSRFNMNTEAFF

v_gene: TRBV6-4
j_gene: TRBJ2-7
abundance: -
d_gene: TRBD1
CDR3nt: TGTGCCAGCAGTGTACGACAGGGCCCCCACGAGCAGTACTTC
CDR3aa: CASSVRQGPHEQYF

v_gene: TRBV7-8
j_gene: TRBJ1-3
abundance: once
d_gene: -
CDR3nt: TGTGCCAGCAGCCCAGGGGTTTTCTCTGGAAACACCATATATTTT
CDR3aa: CASSPGVFSGNTIYF

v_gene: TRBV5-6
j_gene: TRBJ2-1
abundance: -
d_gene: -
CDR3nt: TGTGCCAGCAGCCTACATGGTGAGCAGTTCTTC
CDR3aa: CASSLHGEQFF

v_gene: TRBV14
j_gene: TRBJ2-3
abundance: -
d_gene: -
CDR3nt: TGTGCCAGCAGCCGACAGCGGGCCCCAGCGGATACGCAGTATTTT
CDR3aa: CASSRQRAPADTQYF

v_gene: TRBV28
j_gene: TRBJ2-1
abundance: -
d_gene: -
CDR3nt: TGTGCCAGCAGTTCCCCCGGACTGCTCAATGAGCAGTTCTTC
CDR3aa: CASSSPGLLNEQFF

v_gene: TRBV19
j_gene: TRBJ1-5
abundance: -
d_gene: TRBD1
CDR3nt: TGTGCCAGTAGTACCCGGACAGGGGGGAATCAGCCCCAGCATTTT
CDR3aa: CASSTRTGGNQPQHF

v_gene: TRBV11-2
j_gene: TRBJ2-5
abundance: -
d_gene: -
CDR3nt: TGTGCCAGCAGCTTTGAGGGACGGAGCCAAGAGACCCAGTACTTC
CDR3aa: CASSFEGRSQETQYF

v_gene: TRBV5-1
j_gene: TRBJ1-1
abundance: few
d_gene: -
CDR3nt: TGCGCCAGCAGCTTGGCGGCAGGGTTCCCTGAAGCTTTCTTT
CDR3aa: CASSLAAGFPEAFF

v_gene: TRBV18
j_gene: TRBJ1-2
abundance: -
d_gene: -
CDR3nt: TGTGCCAGCTCACCTTCAGCCAACAGGGAAAACTATGGCTACACCTTC
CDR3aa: CASSPSANRENYGYTF

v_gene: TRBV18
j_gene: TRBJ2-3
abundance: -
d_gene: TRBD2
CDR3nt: TGTGCCAGCTCACCACGACTAGCGGGAGTGGAGGGAACAGATACGCAGTATTTT
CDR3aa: CASSPRLAGVEGTDTQYF

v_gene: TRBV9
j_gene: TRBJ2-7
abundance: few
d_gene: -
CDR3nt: TGTGCCAGCAGCGTATGGGCAGGGTCCTACGAGCAGTACTTC
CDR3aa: CASSVWAGSYEQYF

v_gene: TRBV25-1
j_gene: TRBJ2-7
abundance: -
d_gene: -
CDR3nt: TGTGCCAGCAGTGTCTGGGGCGGGTCCTACGAGCAGTACTTC
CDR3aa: CASSVWGGSYEQYF

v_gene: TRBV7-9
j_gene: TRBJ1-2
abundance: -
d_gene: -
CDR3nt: TGTGCCAGCAGCCTACAGGACCCCAACTATGGCTACACCTTC
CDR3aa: CASSLQDPNYGYTF

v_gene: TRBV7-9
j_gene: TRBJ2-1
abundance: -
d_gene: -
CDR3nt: TGTGCCAGCAGCTTAGCAGGGACTGCCAATGAGCAGTTCTTC
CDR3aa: CASSLAGTANEQFF

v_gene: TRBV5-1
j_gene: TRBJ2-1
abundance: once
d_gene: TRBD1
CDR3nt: TGCGCCAGCAGCCCGGGACAGGGAGGCTACAATGAGCAGTTCTTC
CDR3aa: CASSPGQGGYNEQFF